Following are 9 T cell receptor beta chains from one sample sequenced in a study of cytomegalovirus exposure and HLA in healthy donors. In the PCR, 60 Vbeta and 13 Jbeta primers were used. Only in-frame clones appear in the TCRdb table, and some are missing; sequencing was by immunoSEQ multiplex PCR. The sample lists 150,000 to 200,000 clones, less than 90% occurring once. Sequencing was carried out using PBMCs. These receptors were obtained from a girl under 18 in good health and CMV-seropositive.

The chain carries TRBV1 and TRBJ2-4; the table's D call, TRBD2, has no DNA check behind it. TRBV1 corresponds to a pseudogene. The CDR3 covers 22 residues. Here the CDR3 reads CTSNRRGGGRDSLIIAKNIQYF. The CDR3 DNA sequence: TGCACCAGCAATCGCCGGGGAGGTGGCCGGGATAGCCTCATAATAGCCAAAAACATTCAGTACTTC.

This clone was counted once. V is TRBV4-3 and J is TRBJ2-1, with D possibly TRBD2 on 5 matching bases. V dropped 1 base and J dropped 5 bases, with 9 bases sitting between them. CDR1 and CDR2 (germline): LGHNA, YSLEER. There are 14 residues in the CDR3. The CDR3 loop reads CASSQGASHNEQFF. The CDR3 DNA reads TGCGCCAGCAGCCAAGGGGCTAGCCACAATGAGCAGTTCTTC.

V is TRBV7-9 and J is TRBJ2-2; the D gene is possibly TRBD2 (6 bases). The CDR3 sequence is 13 residues long. Germline assignment: CDR1 SEHNR and CDR2 FQNEAQ (reference sequence). V was pared by 5 bases and J by 6 bases, with 10 bases between. As DNA, the CDR3 is TGTGCCAGCAGCCATGGAGGGCCCGGGGAGCTGTTTTTT. Its translation: CASSHGGPGELFF.

V usage is TRBV4-1 and J usage is TRBJ1-5; D gene uncertain. Germline V gene data show CDR1 as MGHRA and CDR2 as YSYEKL. This CDR3 has 15 residues. V gave up 4 bases and J gave up 2 bases, with 12 bases separating them. Here the CDR3 reads CASSPIGSGNQPQHF. CDR3 sequence (DNA): TGCGCCAGCAGCCCTATCGGGAGCGGCAATCAGCCCCAGCATTTT.

The chain has TRBV15 and TRBJ2-1, with D possibly matching TRBD2 (5 bases). The CDR3 contains 15 residues. V lost 4 bases and J 2 bases, leaving 12 bases between the germline ends. Germline CDR1 is LNHNV and CDR2 is YYDKDF (reference sequence). CDR3 nucleotide sequence: TGTGCCACCAGCAATTTCCTAGCCCCCTACAATGAGCAGTTCTTC. This codes for CATSNFLAPYNEQFF.

A remark on this clone: Additional DNA sequences in this sample encode the identical CDR3. The V and J genes are TRBV5-1 and TRBJ2-1; D may be TRBD2 (6 bases). From germline, CDR1 is SGHRS and CDR2 YFSETQ. The CDR3 covers 16 residues. V lost 1 base to trimming and J lost 0 bases, with 11 bases between them. The CDR3 loop is CASSLTSPSSYNEQFF. CDR3 in DNA: TGCGCCAGCAGCTTGACTAGCCCCAGCTCCTACAATGAGCAGTTCTTC.

For the CDR3, the DNA is TGCGCCAGCAGCCCAAGGACTAGCGGGAGACCAACAGATACGCAGTATTTT. The encoded protein is CASSPRTSGRPTDTQYF. This chain uses TRBV5-1 with TRBJ2-3; 13 bases are a match to TRBD2. Trimming removed 4 bases from V and 3 bases from J; junction bases left unmatched: 8. CDR1 is SGHRS, CDR2 YFSETQ, per germline. The CDR3 has 17 residues.

The chain combines TRBV5-5 with TRBJ2-2; TRBD2 agrees at 7 bases. V lost 4 bases and J lost 2; bases outside the gene matches: 11. Germline V CDR1 and CDR2: SGHKS, YYEKEE (reference sequence). The CDR3 contains 17 residues. The CDR3 nucleotides are TGTGCCAGCAGCCTCGGGAGGCAGCGGGGTAACACCGGGGAGCTGTTTTTT. As protein: CASSLGRQRGNTGELFF. Looking up the rest from reference TRBV5-5 and TRBJ2-2 gives the full variable domain: DAGVTQSPTHLIKTRGQQVTLRCSPISGHKSVSWYQQVLGQGPQFIFQYYEKEERGRGNFPDRFSARQFPNYSSELNVNALLLGDSALYLCASSLGRQRGNTGELFFGEGSRLTVL.

This chain connects TRBV5-4 to TRBJ2-5, with 14 bases matching TRBD2. This CDR3 has 18 residues. Germline loops: CDR1 SGHNT, CDR2 YYREEE (reference sequence). Trimming took 1 base from V and 4 from J; bases not matched to a gene: 9. The CDR3: CASSLWGLAGEEGETQYF. In nucleotides, the CDR3 is TGTGCCAGCAGCTTGTGGGGACTAGCGGGAGAGGAAGGAGAGACCCAGTACTTC.